This T cell receptor (beta chain) was profiled in a study of blood T cell repertoires in COVID-19. Study details: Material from acute and convalescent COVID-19 was sourced from the United States, Italy and Spain. Sources were T cells, B-cell-depleted T cells, or PBMCs; the material itself was cDNA or gDNA.

Germline CDR1 and CDR2: KGHSH and LQKENI. The CDR3 runs 16 residues. The V end was cut by 2 bases, the J end by 6 bases, with 16 bases between. The study counted Cohort 3 donors as recovered given two negative PCRs, clearance, or symptom resolution. The table came from immunoSEQ multiplex PCR; TCRdb's copy has only in-frame clones and leaves some out. The table has hundreds of thousands of clones, more than 80% seen once; the top ten hold 2% to 3%. This rearrangement joins TRBV18 to TRBJ1-4; maybe TRBD1 (6 bases). The specimen sequenced was PBMCs or T cells enriched from blood (not recorded which). This clonotype originated in a woman between 18 and 29 years old who had recovered from COVID-19. CDR3 in DNA: TGTGCCAGCTCACCAACGCCCCCAGGGGCGCATGAAAAACTGTTTTTT. Translated, it gives CASSPTPPGAHEKLFF.